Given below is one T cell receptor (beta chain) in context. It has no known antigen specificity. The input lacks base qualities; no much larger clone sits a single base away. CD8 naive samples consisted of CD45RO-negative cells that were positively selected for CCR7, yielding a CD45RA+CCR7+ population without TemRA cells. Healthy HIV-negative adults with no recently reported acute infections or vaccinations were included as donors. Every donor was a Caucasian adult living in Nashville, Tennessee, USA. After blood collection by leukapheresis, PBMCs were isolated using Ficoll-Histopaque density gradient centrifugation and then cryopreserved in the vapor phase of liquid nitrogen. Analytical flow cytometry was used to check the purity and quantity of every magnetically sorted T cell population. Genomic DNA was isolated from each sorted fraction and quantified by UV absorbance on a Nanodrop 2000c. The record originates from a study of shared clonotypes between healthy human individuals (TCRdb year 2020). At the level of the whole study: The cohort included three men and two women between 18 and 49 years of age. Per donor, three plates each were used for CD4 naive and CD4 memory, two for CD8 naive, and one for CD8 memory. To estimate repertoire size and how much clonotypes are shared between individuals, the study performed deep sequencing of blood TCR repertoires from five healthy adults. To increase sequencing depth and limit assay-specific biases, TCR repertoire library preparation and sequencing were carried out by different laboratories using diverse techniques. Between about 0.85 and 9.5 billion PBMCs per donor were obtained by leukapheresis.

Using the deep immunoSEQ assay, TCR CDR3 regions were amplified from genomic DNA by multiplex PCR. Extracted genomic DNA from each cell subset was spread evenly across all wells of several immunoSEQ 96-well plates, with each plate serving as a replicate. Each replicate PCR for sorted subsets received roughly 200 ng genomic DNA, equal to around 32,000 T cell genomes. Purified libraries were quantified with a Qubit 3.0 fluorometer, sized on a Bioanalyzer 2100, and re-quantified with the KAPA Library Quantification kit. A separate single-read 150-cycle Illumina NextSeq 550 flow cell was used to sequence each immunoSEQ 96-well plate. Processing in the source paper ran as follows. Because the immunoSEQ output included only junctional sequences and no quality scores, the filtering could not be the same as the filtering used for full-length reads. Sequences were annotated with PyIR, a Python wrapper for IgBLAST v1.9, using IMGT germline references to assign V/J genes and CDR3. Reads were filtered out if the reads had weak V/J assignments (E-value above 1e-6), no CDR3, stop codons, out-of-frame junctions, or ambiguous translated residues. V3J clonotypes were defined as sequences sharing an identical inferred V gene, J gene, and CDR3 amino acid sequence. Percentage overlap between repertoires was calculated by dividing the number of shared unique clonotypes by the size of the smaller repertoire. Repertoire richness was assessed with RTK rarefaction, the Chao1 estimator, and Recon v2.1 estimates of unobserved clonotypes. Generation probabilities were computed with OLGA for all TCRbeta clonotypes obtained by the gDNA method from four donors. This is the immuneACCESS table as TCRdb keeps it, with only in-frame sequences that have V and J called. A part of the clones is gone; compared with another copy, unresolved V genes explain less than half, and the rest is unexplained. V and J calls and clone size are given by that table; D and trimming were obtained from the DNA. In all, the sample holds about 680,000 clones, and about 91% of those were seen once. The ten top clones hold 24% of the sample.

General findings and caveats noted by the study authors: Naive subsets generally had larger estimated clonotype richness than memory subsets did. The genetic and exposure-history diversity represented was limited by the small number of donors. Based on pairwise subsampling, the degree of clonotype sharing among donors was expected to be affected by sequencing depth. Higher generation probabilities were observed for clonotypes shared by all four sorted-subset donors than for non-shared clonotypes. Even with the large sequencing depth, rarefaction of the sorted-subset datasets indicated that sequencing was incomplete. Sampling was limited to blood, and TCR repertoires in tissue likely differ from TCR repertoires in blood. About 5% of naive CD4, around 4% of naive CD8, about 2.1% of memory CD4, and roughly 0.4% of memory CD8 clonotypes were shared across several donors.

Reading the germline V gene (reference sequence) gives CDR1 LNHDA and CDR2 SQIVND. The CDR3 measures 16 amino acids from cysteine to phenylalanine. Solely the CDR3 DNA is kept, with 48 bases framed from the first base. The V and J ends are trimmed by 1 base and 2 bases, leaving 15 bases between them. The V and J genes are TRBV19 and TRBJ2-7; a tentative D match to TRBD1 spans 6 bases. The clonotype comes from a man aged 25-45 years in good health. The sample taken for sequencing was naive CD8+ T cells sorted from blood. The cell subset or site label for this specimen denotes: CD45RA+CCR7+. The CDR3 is CASSIGAWQGTYEQYF. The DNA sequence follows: TGTGCCAGTAGTATAGGGGCTTGGCAGGGGACCTACGAGCAGTACTTC.